This is a list of T cell receptor beta chains from one sample in a study of graft-versus-host responses after intestinal transplantation. These receptors lack a known antigen. Sequencing was performed with immunoSEQ multiplex PCR; in TCRdb, only in-frame clones are kept and a portion is missing. The sample has 80,000 to 90,000 clones; roughly 92% are singletons. The sample consisted of unstimulated CD4+ T cells sorted from spleen or lymph node cells, taken before intestinal transplant. These receptors were collected from a human donor who received an intestinal transplant. Each CDR3 is given with its conserved first and last residue.

len	j_gene	v_gene	CDR3aa
15	TRBJ2-7	TRBV25-1	CASSDPNRVTYEQYF
13	TRBJ2-5	TRBV10-1	CASSANSQETQYF
15	TRBJ2-1	TRBV5-8	CASSLGQIRSDEQFF
16	TRBJ2-3	TRBV5-1	CASSLDGVRPTDTQYF
16	TRBJ2-1	TRBV29-1	CSVDKTSGRAGDEQFF
15	TRBJ2-3	TRBV15	CATSRVAASTDTQYF
18	TRBJ2-5	TRBV14	CASSQDGWAGSYQETQYF
15	TRBJ2-5	TRBV27	CASSQLQAPRETQYF
13	TRBJ2-1	TRBV28	CASSTSTYNEQFF
15	TRBJ2-3	TRBV5-4	CASTRSGSLSDTQYF
14	TRBJ2-1	TRBV27	CASSSPRLALEQFF
14	TRBJ2-3	TRBV28	CASSSTRGVDTQYF
12	TRBJ1-1	TRBV30	CAWSGDQIEAFF
12	TRBJ1-1	TRBV5-1	CASSRSDAEAFF
12	TRBJ1-4	TRBV27	CANQILNEKLFF